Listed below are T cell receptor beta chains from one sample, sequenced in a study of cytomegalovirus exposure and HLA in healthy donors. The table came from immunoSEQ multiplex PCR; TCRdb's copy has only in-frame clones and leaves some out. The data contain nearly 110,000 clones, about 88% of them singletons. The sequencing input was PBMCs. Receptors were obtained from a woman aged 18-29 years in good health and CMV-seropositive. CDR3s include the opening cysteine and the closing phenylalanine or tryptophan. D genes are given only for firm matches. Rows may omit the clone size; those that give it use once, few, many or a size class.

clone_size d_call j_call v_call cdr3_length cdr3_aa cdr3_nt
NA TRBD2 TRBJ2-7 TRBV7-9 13 CASSPGGPDKQYF TGTGCCAGCAGCCCGGGGGGGCCTGACAAGCAGTACTTC
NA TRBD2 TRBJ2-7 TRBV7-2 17 CASSFGSGGFSSYEQYF TGTGCCAGCAGCTTCGGTAGCGGGGGCTTCAGCTCCTACGAGCAGTACTTC
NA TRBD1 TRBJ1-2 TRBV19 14 CASSTGTVLYGYTF TGTGCCAGTAGTACCGGGACAGTACTCTATGGCTACACCTTC
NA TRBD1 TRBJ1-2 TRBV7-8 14 CASSKGQGFAGYTF TGTGCCAGCAGCAAGGGACAGGGGTTTGCTGGCTACACCTTC
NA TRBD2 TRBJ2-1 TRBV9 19 CASSPRSGTSGGWYNEQFF TGTGCCAGCAGCCCTCGATCGGGGACTAGCGGGGGGTGGTACAATGAGCAGTTCTTC
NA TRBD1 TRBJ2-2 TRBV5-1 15 CASSSDRGTTGELFF TGCGCCAGCAGCTCGGACAGGGGGACCACCGGGGAGCTGTTTTTT
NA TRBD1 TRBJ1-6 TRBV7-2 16 CASSLLGTANNSPLHF TGTGCCAGCAGCTTACTGGGGACAGCCAATAATTCACCCCTCCACTTT
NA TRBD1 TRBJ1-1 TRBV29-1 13 CSVETGEGTEAFF TGCAGCGTCGAGACAGGGGAGGGAACTGAAGCTTTCTTT
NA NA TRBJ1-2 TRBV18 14 CASSPSGAGEGYTF TGTGCCAGCTCACCCTCTGGCGCAGGGGAGGGCTACACCTTC
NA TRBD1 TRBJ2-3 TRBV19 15 CASSAWTGRTDTQYF TGTGCCAGTAGTGCCTGGACAGGGCGGACAGATACGCAGTATTTT
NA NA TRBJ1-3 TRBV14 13 CASSQSRGNTIYF TGTGCCAGCAGCCAATCCAGGGGAAACACCATATATTTT
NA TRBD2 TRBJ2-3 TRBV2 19 CASSESRGSSGARTDTQYF TGTGCCAGCAGTGAATCTAGGGGGTCTAGCGGGGCGCGCACAGATACGCAGTATTTT
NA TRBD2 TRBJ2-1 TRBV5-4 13 CASTIREGNEQFF TGTGCCAGCACCATACGGGAGGGGAATGAGCAGTTCTTC
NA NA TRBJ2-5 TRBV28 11 CASTAGGTQYF TGTGCCAGCACAGCAGGAGGGACCCAGTACTTC
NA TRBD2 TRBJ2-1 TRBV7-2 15 CASSRGTSDGNEQFF TGTGCCAGCAGCCGTGGGACTAGCGACGGCAATGAGCAGTTCTTC
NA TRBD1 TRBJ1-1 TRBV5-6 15 CASSEPRGENTEAFF TGTGCCAGCAGCGAGCCCAGGGGGGAGAACACTGAAGCTTTCTTT
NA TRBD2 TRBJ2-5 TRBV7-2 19 CASSSIPMAAGGQQETQYF TGTGCCAGCAGCTCGATTCCAATGGCAGCGGGGGGGCAACAAGAGACCCAGTACTTC
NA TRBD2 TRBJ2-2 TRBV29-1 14 CSVRAGGLTGELFF TGCAGCGTACGAGCGGGGGGGCTTACCGGGGAGCTGTTTTTT
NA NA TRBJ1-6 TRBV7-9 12 CASSGAVSPLHF TGTGCCAGCAGCGGAGCGGTATCACCCCTCCACTTT
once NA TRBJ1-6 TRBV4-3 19 CASSQDPPRGSSYNSPLHF TGCGCCAGCAGCCAAGACCCCCCGCGCGGGAGCTCCTATAATTCACCCCTCCACTTT
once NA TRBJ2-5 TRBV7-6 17 CASSPGGRGLYQETQYF TGTGCCAGCAGTCCCGGGGGGCGGGGACTGTACCAAGAGACCCAGTACTTC
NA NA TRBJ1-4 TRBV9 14 CASSVGLGNEKLFF TGTGCCAGCAGCGTCGGACTTGGGAATGAAAAACTGTTTTTT
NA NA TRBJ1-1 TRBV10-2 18 CAIPPIGQRVERNTEAFF TGCGCCATCCCTCCGATAGGACAAAGGGTGGAACGAAACACTGAAGCTTTCTTT
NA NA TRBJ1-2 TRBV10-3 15 CAIAVVTRGHYGYTF TGTGCCATCGCCGTGGTAACCAGGGGTCACTATGGCTACACCTTC
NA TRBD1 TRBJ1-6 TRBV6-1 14 CASDQGGRNSPLHF TGTGCCAGCGACCAGGGGGGCAGAAATTCACCCCTCCACTTT
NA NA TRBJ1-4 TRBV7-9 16 CASSADSSATNEKLFF TGTGCCAGCAGCGCGGACAGTTCAGCAACTAATGAAAAACTGTTTTTT
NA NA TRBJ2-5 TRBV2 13 CASTSVRRETQYF TGTGCCAGCACCAGCGTCAGAAGGGAGACCCAGTACTTC
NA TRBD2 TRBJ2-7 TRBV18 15 CASSPSSGGFYEQYF TGTGCCAGCTCACCTTCTAGCGGGGGGTTTTACGAGCAGTACTTC
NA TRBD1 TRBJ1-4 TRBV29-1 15 CSVGTGGDLTEKLFF TGCAGCGTAGGAACAGGGGGCGATTTGACTGAAAAACTGTTTTTT
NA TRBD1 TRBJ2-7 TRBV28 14 CASSLGTGYNEQYF TGTGCCAGCAGCCTAGGGACAGGGTATAACGAGCAGTACTTC
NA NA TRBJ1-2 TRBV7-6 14 CASSLVGGNYGYTF TGTGCCAGCAGCTTAGTAGGGGGAAACTATGGCTACACCTTC
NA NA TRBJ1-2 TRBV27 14 CASSPGGQNYGYTF TGTGCCAGCAGTCCCGGGGGGCAGAACTATGGCTACACCTTC
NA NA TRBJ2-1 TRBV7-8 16 CASSLALLAVQVEQFF TGTGCCAGCAGCTTAGCTCTCTTGGCCGTTCAGGTTGAGCAGTTCTTC
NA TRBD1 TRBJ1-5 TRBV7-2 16 CASSAGTVYSNQPQHF TGTGCCAGCAGCGCCGGGACAGTATATAGCAATCAGCCCCAGCATTTT
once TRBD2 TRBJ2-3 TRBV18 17 CASSPGLAGTKADTQYF TGTGCCAGCTCACCCGGCCTAGCGGGGACTAAGGCAGATACGCAGTATTTT
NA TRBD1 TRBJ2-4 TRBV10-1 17 CASSRPGQILAKNIQYF TGCGCCAGCAGCCGCCCGGGACAGATTTTAGCCAAAAACATTCAGTACTTC
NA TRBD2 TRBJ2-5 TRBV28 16 CASSPTSGGARETQYF TGTGCCAGCAGCCCAACTAGCGGGGGGGCCCGGGAGACCCAGTACTTC
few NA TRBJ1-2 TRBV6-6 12 CASSYSERGYTF TGTGCCAGCAGTTACTCGGAGCGAGGCTACACCTTC
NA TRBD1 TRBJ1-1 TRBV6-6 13 CASSQDRFAEAFF TGTGCCAGCAGTCAGGACAGGTTCGCTGAAGCTTTCTTT
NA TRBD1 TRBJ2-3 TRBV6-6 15 CASSWGQGFTDTQYF TGTGCCAGCAGTTGGGGACAGGGATTCACAGATACGCAGTATTTT
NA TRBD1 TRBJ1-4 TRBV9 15 CASSETGGRGEKLFF TGTGCCAGCAGTGAAACAGGGGGCAGGGGTGAAAAACTGTTTTTT
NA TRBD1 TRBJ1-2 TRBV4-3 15 CASSQDTGQGRGYTF TGCGCCAGCAGCCAAGATACGGGACAGGGTCGCGGCTACACCTTC
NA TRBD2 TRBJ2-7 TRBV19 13 CASQAGGSYEQYF TGTGCCAGTCAAGCGGGGGGCTCCTACGAGCAGTACTTC
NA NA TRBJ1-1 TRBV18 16 CASSPRGGIMNTEAFF TGTGCCAGCTCACCACGGGGCGGAATCATGAACACTGAAGCTTTCTTT
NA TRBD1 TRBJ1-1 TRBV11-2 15 CASSLVRTGLREAFF TGTGCCAGCAGCTTAGTAAGGACAGGTCTACGTGAAGCTTTCTTT
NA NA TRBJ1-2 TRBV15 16 CATSRKGQIKNYGYTF TGTGCCACCAGCAGAAAAGGACAGATTAAAAACTATGGCTACACCTTC
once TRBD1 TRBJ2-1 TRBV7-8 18 CASSLETLRDRVDYEQFF TGTGCCAGCAGCTTAGAAACCTTACGGGACAGGGTTGACTATGAGCAGTTCTTC
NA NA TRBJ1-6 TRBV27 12 CASGTINSPLHF TGTGCCAGCGGGACAATTAATTCACCCCTCCACTTT
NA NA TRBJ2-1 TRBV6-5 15 CASTQVRSGYNEQFF TGTGCCAGCACCCAAGTTAGATCGGGCTACAATGAGCAGTTCTTC
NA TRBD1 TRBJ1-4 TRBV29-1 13 CSVGDRGGEKLFF TGCAGCGTCGGGGACAGGGGAGGTGAAAAACTGTTTTTT
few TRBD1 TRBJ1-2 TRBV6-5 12 CASSRDSRGYTF TGTGCCAGCAGTAGGGACAGCCGTGGCTACACCTTC
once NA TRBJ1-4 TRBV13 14 CASSLVGENEKLFF TGTGCCAGCAGCCTGGTAGGGGAAAATGAAAAACTGTTTTTT
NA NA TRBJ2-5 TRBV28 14 CASSIRQALGTQYF TGTGCCAGCAGTATCAGACAGGCCTTAGGGACCCAGTACTTC